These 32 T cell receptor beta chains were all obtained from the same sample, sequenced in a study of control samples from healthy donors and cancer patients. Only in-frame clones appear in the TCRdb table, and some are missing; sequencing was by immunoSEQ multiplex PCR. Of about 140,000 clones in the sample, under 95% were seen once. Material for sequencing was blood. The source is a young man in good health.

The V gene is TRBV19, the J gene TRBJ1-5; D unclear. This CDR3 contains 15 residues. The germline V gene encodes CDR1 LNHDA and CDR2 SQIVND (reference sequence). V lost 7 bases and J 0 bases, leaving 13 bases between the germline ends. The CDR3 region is CASTPRKFSNQPQHF. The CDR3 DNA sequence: TGTGCCAGTACTCCCCGGAAGTTTAGCAATCAGCCCCAGCATTTT.

CDR3 amino acids: CAISPEANTEAFF. The CDR3 bases are TGTGCCATCAGCCCAGAAGCGAACACTGAAGCTTTCTTT. This chain connects TRBV10-3 to TRBJ1-1; D gene uncertain. Germline V CDR1 and CDR2: ENHRY, SYGVKD. The ends were cut back, 6 bases at V and 1 base at J, with 9 bases in the middle. This CDR3 region has 13 residues.

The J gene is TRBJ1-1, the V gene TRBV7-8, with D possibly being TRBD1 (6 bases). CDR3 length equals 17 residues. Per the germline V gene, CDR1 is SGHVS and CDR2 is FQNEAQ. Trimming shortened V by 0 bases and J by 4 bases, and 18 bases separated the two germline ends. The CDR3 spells CASSLASGQGFSTEAFF. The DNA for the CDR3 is TGTGCCAGCAGCTTAGCTTCCGGCCAGGGGTTTAGCACTGAAGCTTTCTTT.

The CDR3 DNA reads TGTGCCAGCAGCTTGTTCACAGGGGGGCAAGAGACCCAGTACTTC. Translated, it gives CASSLFTGGQETQYF. The rearrangement joins TRBV5-4 to TRBJ2-5, with 8 bases that match TRBD1. The CDR3 length is 15 residues. V was pared by 1 base and J by 2 bases, with 4 bases of the junction left unmatched. Germline lookup yields CDR1 SGHNT and CDR2 YYREEE (reference sequence).

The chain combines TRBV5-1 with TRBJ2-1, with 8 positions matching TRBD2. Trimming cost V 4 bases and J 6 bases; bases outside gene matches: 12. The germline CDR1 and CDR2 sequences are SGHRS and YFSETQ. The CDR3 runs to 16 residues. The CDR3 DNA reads TGCGCCAGCAGCCCCTGGGGTTTGGCGGGGGGCAATGAGCAGTTCTTC. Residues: CASSPWGLAGGNEQFF.

CDR3 loop: CASSAYRGLTEAFF. CDR3 DNA: TGTGCCAGCAGCGCCTACAGGGGGCTCACTGAAGCTTTCTTT. The V and J genes are TRBV9 and TRBJ1-1, with 9 bases identical to TRBD1. The CDR3 totals 14 residues. Per germline, CDR1 SGDLS and CDR2 YYNGEE. Losses at the gene ends were 3 bases for V and 4 bases for J; bases not matched to a gene: 4.

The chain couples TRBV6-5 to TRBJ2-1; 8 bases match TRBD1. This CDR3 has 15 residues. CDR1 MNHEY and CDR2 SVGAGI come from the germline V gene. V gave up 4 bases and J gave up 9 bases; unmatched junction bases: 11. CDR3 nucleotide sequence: TGTGCCAGCAGTTCTTTGCAGGGGGCTGTTGGTGAGCAGTTCTTC. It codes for CASSSLQGAVGEQFF.

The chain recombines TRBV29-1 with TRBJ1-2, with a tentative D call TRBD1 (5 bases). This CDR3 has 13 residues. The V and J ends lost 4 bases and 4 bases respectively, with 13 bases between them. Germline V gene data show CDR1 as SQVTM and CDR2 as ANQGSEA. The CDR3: CSVGWAQGYGYTF. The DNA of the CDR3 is TGCAGCGTTGGGTGGGCCCAGGGCTATGGCTACACCTTC.

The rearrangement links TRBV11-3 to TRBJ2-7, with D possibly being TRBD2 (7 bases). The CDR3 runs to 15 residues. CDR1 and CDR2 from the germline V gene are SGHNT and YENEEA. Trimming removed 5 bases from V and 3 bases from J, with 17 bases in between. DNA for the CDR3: TGTGCCAGCAGCACTAGGGGGGGTGAGGGCTACGAGCAGTACTTC. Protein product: CASSTRGGEGYEQYF.

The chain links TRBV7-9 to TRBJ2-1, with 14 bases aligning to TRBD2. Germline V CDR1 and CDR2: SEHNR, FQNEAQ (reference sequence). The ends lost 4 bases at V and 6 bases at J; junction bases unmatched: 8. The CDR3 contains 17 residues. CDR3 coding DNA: TGTGCCAGCAGCTCTCCGACTAGCGGGGGGGTCAGCAATGAGCAGTTCTTC. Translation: CASSSPTSGGVSNEQFF.

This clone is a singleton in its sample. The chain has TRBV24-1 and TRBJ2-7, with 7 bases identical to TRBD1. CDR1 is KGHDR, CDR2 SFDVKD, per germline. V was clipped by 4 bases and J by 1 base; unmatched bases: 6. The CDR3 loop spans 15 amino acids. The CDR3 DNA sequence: TGTGCCACCAGTGACCCCGGCAGGGGGTCCTACGAGCAGTACTTC. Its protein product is CATSDPGRGSYEQYF.

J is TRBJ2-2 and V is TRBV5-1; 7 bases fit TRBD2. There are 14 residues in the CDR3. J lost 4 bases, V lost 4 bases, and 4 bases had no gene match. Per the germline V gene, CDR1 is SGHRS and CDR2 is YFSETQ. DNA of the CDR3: TGCGCCAGCAGCGCGGGGGAGGCCACCGGGGAGCTGTTTTTT. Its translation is CASSAGEATGELFF.

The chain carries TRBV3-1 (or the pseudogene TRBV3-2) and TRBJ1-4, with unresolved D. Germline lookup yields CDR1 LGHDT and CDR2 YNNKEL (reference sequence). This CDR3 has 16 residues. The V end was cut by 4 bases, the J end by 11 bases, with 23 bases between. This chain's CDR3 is CASSPTRGSAVGKLFF. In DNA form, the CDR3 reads TGTGCCAGCAGCCCAACCCGTGGGTCAGCAGTCGGGAAACTGTTTTTT.

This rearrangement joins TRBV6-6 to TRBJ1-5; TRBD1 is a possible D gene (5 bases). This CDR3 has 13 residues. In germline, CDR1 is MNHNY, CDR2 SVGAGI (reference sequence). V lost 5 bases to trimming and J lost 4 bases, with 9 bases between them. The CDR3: CASSPGRNQPQHF. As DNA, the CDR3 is TGTGCCAGCAGTCCGGGACGGAATCAGCCCCAGCATTTT.

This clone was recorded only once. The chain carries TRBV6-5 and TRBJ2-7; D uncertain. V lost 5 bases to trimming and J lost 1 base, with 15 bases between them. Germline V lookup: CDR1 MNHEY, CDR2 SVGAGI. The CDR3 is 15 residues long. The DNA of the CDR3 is TGTGCCAGCAGTCTCTACAGTGAAGCATCCTACGAGCAGTACTTC. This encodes CASSLYSEASYEQYF.

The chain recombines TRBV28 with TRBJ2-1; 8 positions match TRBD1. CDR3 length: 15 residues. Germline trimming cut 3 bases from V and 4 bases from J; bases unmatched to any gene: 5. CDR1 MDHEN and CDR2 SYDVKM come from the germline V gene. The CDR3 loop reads CASSLRQGAYNEQFF. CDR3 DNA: TGTGCCAGCAGTTTGCGGCAGGGGGCGTACAATGAGCAGTTCTTC.

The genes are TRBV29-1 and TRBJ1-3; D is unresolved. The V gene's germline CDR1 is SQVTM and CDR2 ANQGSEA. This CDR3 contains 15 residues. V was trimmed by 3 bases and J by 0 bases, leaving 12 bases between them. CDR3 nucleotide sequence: TGCAGCGTTGACGAGGAGGGCACCTCTGGAAACACCATATATTTT. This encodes CSVDEEGTSGNTIYF.

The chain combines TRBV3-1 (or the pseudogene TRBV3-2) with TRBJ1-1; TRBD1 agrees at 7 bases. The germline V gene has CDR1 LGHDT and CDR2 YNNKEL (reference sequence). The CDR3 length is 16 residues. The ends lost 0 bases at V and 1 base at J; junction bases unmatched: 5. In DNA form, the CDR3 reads TGTGCCAGCAGCCAAGAGGGCACAGGGGCGAACACTGAAGCTTTCTTT. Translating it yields CASSQEGTGANTEAFF.

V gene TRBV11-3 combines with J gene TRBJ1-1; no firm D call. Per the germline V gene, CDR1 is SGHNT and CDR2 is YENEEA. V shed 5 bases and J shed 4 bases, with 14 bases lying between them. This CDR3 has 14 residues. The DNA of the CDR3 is TGTGCCAGCAGCCAGCGTGGGGAAGTCACTGAAGCTTTCTTT. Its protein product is CASSQRGEVTEAFF.

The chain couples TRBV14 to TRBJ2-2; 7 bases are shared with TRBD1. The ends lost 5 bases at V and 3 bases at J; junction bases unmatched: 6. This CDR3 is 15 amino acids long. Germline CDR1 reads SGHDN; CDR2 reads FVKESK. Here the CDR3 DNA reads TGTGCCAGCAGCGGGCCGGGACAGCACACCGGGGAGCTGTTTTTT. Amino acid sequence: CASSGPGQHTGELFF.

The CDR3 spells CASSIGQGATEAFF. In DNA, the CDR3 is TGCGCCAGCAGCATCGGACAGGGGGCAACTGAAGCTTTCTTT. The chain couples TRBV5-1 to TRBJ1-1, with 11 bases fitting TRBD1. Per germline, CDR1 SGHRS and CDR2 YFSETQ. This CDR3 spans 14 amino acids. V lost 4 bases, J lost 5 bases, and 4 bases stayed unmatched.

The CDR3 DNA sequence: TGCGCCAGCAGCCGAGGGGATCCGGCTGAAGCTTTCTTT. It is translated as CASSRGDPAEAFF. The chain links TRBV4-1 to TRBJ1-1; weak D call: TRBD1 (5 bases). The V gene's germline CDR1 is MGHRA and CDR2 YSYEKL. V dropped 4 bases and J dropped 6 bases, with 12 bases sitting between them. This CDR3 has 13 amino acids.

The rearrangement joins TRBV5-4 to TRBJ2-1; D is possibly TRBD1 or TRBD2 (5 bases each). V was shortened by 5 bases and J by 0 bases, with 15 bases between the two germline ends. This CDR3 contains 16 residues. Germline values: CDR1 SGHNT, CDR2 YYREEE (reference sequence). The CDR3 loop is CASRKRDGSSYNEQFF. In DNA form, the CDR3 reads TGTGCCAGCAGGAAAAGGGACGGTAGCTCCTACAATGAGCAGTTCTTC.

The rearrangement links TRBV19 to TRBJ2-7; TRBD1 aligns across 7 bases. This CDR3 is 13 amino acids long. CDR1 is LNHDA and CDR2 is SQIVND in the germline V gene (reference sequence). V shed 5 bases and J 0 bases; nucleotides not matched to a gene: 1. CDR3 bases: TGTGCCAGTAGTTGGACAGGCTCCTACGAGCAGTACTTC. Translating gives CASSWTGSYEQYF.

The CDR3 coding sequence is TGTGCCAGCAGCGCTCCGCTTCCTGGGGATACGCAGTATTTT. Residues: CASSAPLPGDTQYF. The chain couples TRBV9 to TRBJ2-3; no clear D. CDR3 size: 14 residues. Per germline, CDR1 SGDLS and CDR2 YYNGEE. V lost 3 bases and J lost 6, with 14 bases in between.

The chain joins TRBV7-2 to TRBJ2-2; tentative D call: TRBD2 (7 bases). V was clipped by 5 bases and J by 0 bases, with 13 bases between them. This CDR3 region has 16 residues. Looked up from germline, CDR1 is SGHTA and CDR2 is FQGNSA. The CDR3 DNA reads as TGTGCCAGCAGCAGAATCGGGGGGCCGAACACCGGGGAGCTGTTTTTT. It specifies CASSRIGGPNTGELFF.

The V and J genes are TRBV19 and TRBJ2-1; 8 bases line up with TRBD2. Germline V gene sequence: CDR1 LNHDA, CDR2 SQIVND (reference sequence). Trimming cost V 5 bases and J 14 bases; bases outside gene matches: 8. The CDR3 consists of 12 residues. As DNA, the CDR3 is TGTGCCAGTAGTGTCGGGGCGGGGGGCGAGTTCTTC. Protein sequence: CASSVGAGGEFF. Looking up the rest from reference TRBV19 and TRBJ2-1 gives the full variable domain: DGGITQSPKYLFRKEGQNVTLSCEQNLNHDAMYWYRQDPGQGLRLIYYSQIVNDFQKGDIAEGYSVSREKKESFPLTVTSAQKNPTAFYLCASSVGAGGEFFGPGTRLTVL.

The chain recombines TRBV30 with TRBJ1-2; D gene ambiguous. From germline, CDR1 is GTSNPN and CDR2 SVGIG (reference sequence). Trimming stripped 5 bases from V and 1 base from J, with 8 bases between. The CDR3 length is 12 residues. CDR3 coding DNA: TGTGCCTGGGAGGATCTTAACTATGGCTACACCTTC. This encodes CAWEDLNYGYTF.

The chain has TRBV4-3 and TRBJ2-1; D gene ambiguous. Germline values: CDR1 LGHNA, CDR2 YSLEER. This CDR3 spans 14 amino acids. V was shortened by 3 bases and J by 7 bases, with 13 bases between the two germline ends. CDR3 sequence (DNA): TGCGCCAGCAGCCAGAGAGTCTTAATTAATGAGCAGTTCTTC. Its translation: CASSQRVLINEQFF.

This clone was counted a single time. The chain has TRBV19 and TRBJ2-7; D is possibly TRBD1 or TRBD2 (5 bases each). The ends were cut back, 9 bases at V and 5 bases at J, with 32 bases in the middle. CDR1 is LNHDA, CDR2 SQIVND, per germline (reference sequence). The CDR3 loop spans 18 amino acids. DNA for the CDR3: TGTGCCAGATCCCCGGTCGGGATCTCAGGGTCAGTATCCGACGAGCAGTACTTC. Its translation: CARSPVGISGSVSDEQYF.

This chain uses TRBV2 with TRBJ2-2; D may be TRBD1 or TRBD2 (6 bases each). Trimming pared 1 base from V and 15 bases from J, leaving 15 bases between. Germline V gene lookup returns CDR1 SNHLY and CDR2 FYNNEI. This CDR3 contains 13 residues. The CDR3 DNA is TGTGCCAGCAGTGAAGGGAGCGTGGGGGGCATGTTTTTT. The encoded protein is CASSEGSVGGMFF.

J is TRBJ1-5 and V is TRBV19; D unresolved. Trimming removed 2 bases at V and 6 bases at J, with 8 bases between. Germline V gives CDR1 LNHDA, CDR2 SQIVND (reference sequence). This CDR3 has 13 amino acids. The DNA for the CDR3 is TGTGCCAGTAGTATAAAGGGTGGTCAGCCCCAGCATTTT. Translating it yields CASSIKGGQPQHF.